The 22 T cell receptor beta chains in this list originate from one sample, sequenced in a study of blood T cell repertoires in COVID-19. Assay used: immunoSEQ multiplex PCR; TCRdb lists only in-frame clones, some missing. The top ten clones hold around 2% of a sample with 320,000 or so clones, 85% of them seen once. The sequenced material came from PBMCs or T cells enriched from blood (not recorded which). The source of these receptors is a woman between 25 and 40 years old who had been exposed to COVID-19.

The chain employs TRBV18 and TRBJ1-1; a possible D gene is TRBD1 (5 bases). Germline CDR1 and CDR2: KGHSH and LQKENI. Trimming took 1 base from V and 5 from J, leaving 14 bases between them. This CDR3 contains 15 residues. The CDR3: CASSPQGFRRTEAFF. The CDR3 DNA reads as TGTGCCAGCTCACCACAGGGGTTTAGGAGAACTGAAGCTTTCTTT.

The chain has TRBV2 and TRBJ1-1; 9 nucleotides align to TRBD1. CDR1 is SNHLY and CDR2 is FYNNEI in the germline V gene. The J segment lost 6 bases and the V segment lost 7 bases, leaving 12 bases of the junction unmatched. The CDR3 contains 15 residues. The CDR3, as DNA: TGTGCCAGCACCGGGACAGGGTACTTAGTGGCTGAAGCTTTCTTT. Translation gives CASTGTGYLVAEAFF.

The rearrangement uses TRBV7-2 and TRBJ1-6; a weak D match, TRBD1 (5 bases). Trimming left V 7 bases short and J 0 bases short, with 13 bases between. The CDR3 is 16 residues long. Germline-derived CDR1 and CDR2 are SGHTA and FQGNSA. CDR3 nucleotides: TGTGCCAGCATCCCCGGGGGTAGCTCCTATAATTCACCCCTCCACTTT. Its protein product is CASIPGGSSYNSPLHF.

The genes are TRBV25-1 and TRBJ2-7; weak D call: TRBD1 (6 bases). CDR1 and CDR2 from the germline V gene are MGHDK and SYGVNS. With 2 bases removed from V and 1 base from J, the gap between germline ends came to 9 bases. This CDR3 region has 14 residues. CDR3 DNA sequence: TGTGCCAGCAGTGAAGGACAGCTTTCCTACGAGCAGTACTTC. Translating gives CASSEGQLSYEQYF.

The chain recombines TRBV5-1 with TRBJ1-5, with D maybe TRBD1 (6 bases). The ends were cut back, 5 bases at V and 2 bases at J, with 11 bases in the middle. The CDR3 sequence is 14 residues long. Germline V CDR1 and CDR2: SGHRS, YFSETQ. The CDR3 reads CASREGGGNQPQHF. CDR3 nucleotides: TGCGCCAGCAGAGAAGGGGGGGGCAATCAGCCCCAGCATTTT.

V usage is TRBV6-2 or TRBV6-3 and J usage is TRBJ1-2, with D possibly TRBD1 on 5 matching bases. The germline V gene encodes CDR1 MNHEY and CDR2 SVGEGT. Trimming took off 6 bases at V and 4 bases at J, with 15 bases between the two ends. The CDR3 is 14 residues long. CDR3: CASSPRVFSYGYTF. CDR3 bases: TGTGCCAGCAGCCCCAGGGTCTTTAGCTATGGCTACACCTTC.

The chain joins TRBV24-1 to TRBJ2-3, with D perhaps TRBD1 (5 bases). Germline-derived CDR1 and CDR2 are KGHDR and SFDVKD. V gave up 5 bases and J gave up 2 bases, with 16 bases separating them. The CDR3 has 16 residues. CDR3 DNA: TGTGCCACCAGTGGGCTGAGGCAGGGTAACACAGATACGCAGTATTTT. Protein product: CATSGLRQGNTDTQYF.

This rearrangement joins TRBV3-1 (or the pseudogene TRBV3-2) to TRBJ2-6; tentatively, D is TRBD2 (6 bases). Trimming took 4 bases from V and 3 from J, leaving 7 bases between them. The CDR3 extends over 14 amino acids. Germline CDR1 and CDR2: LGHDT and YNNKEL (reference sequence). In nucleotides, the CDR3 is TGTGCCAGCAGCCGGGGAGGTGGGGCCAACGTCCTGACTTTC. Its protein product is CASSRGGGANVLTF.

The J gene is TRBJ2-1, the V gene TRBV2; D is uncertain. Germline lookup yields CDR1 SNHLY and CDR2 FYNNEI. This CDR3 is built from 14 residues. V dropped 4 bases and J dropped 0 bases, with 7 bases sitting between them. The CDR3 spells CASSVADSYNEQFF. The CDR3 DNA follows: TGTGCCAGCAGTGTGGCGGACTCCTACAATGAGCAGTTCTTC. Looking up the rest from reference TRBV2 and TRBJ2-1 gives the full variable domain: EPEVTQTPSHQVTQMGQEVILRCVPISNHLYFYWYRQILGQKVEFLVSFYNNEISEKSEIFDDQFSVERPDGSNFTLKIRSTKLEDSAMYFCASSVADSYNEQFFGPGTRLTVL.

J is TRBJ2-5 and V is TRBV28; no definite D call. V shed 5 bases and J shed 5 bases, with 3 bases lying between them. The germline gives CDR1 MDHEN, CDR2 SYDVKM. CDR3 size: 10 residues. CDR3 region: CASSQETQYF. The CDR3 DNA follows: TGTGCCAGCAGTCAGGAGACCCAGTACTTC.

The chain employs TRBV7-2 and TRBJ2-1; D remains ambiguous. From germline, CDR1 is SGHTA and CDR2 FQGNSA. The CDR3 has 14 residues. V dropped 5 bases and J dropped 8 bases, with 16 bases sitting between them. The CDR3 is CASSPDLVGYEQFF. CDR3 DNA sequence: TGTGCCAGCAGCCCTGACCTCGTCGGGTATGAGCAGTTCTTC. Variable domain in full (rest from reference TRBV7-2 and TRBJ2-1): GAGVSQSPSNKVTEKGKDVELRCDPISGHTALYWYRQSLGQGLEFLIYFQGNSAPDKSGLPSDRFSAERTGGSVSTLTIQRTQQEDSAVYLCASSPDLVGYEQFFGPGTRLTVL.

The chain recombines TRBV5-1 with TRBJ1-1; TRBD1 aligns across 9 bases. J was trimmed by 1 base and V by 0 bases; bases with no gene match: 1. There are 15 residues in the CDR3. Per germline, CDR1 SGHRS and CDR2 YFSETQ. The CDR3 DNA sequence: TGCGCCAGCAGCTTGGCGGACAGGGGGAACACTGAAGCTTTCTTT. This gives the protein CASSLADRGNTEAFF.

This clone was recorded once. The chain uses TRBV11-2 and TRBJ1-2; D might be TRBD1 (6 bases). Germline-derived CDR1 and CDR2 are SGHAT and FQNNGV. V lost 8 bases, J lost 2 bases, and 18 bases lay in between. The CDR3 is 15 amino acids. CDR3: CASQSRGAGNYGYTF. DNA of the CDR3: TGTGCCAGCCAATCCCGGGGGGCGGGGAACTATGGCTACACCTTC.

The chain uses TRBV29-1 and TRBJ1-4; D remains ambiguous. The CDR3 extends over 12 amino acids. Trimming pared 7 bases from V and 2 bases from J, leaving 8 bases between. Per germline, CDR1 SQVTM and CDR2 ANQGSEA. DNA for the CDR3: TGCAGCGCGTATGCGACTAATGAAAAACTGTTTTTT. Protein sequence: CSAYATNEKLFF.

The DNA for the CDR3 is TGTGCCAGCACCGGGGGGGCAGGGAACACTGAAGCTTTCTTT. This translates into CASTGGAGNTEAFF. The chain uses TRBV4-2 and TRBJ1-1, with D perhaps TRBD1 (6 bases). The CDR3 runs 14 residues. Trimming removed 7 bases from V and 1 base from J, with 13 bases in between. Germline V gene lookup returns CDR1 LGHNA and CDR2 YNFKEQ.

V gene TRBV5-1 combines with J gene TRBJ2-2, with 7 bases that match TRBD2. The CDR3 length is 14 residues. V lost 7 bases and J lost 5; bases outside the gene matches: 8. Per the germline V gene, CDR1 is SGHRS and CDR2 is YFSETQ. CDR3 amino acids: CASELFGGTGELFF. The CDR3 nucleotides read TGCGCCAGCGAATTATTCGGGGGGACCGGGGAGCTGTTTTTT.

The chain is built from TRBV28 and TRBJ1-2; TRBD1 might be the D (6 bases). This CDR3 is built from 13 residues. Trimming shortened V by 6 bases and J by 8 bases, and 16 bases separated the two germline ends. Germline loops: CDR1 MDHEN, CDR2 SYDVKM. The CDR3 sequence is CASRLQGTEGYTF. DNA of the CDR3: TGTGCCAGCAGGTTACAGGGAACAGAAGGCTACACCTTC.

The CDR3 loop is CASSPRGLWDTEAFF. The DNA of the CDR3 is TGTGCCAGCAGCCCCCGGGGACTGTGGGACACTGAAGCTTTCTTT. The chain joins TRBV3-1 (or the pseudogene TRBV3-2) to TRBJ1-1, with D perhaps TRBD1 (5 bases). CDR1 LGHDT and CDR2 YNNKEL come from the germline V gene (reference sequence). The length of the CDR3 is 15 residues. V was shortened by 4 bases and J by 3 bases, with 15 bases between the two germline ends.

This clone was detected only a few times. The chain carries TRBV28 and TRBJ1-1; D is unclear. V was cut by 6 bases and J by 3 bases, with 2 bases left in between. The CDR3 is 10 residues long. In germline, CDR1 is MDHEN, CDR2 SYDVKM. This CDR3 reads CASSYTEAFF. The CDR3 DNA sequence: TGTGCCAGCAGCTACACTGAAGCTTTCTTT.

Only a few counts were recorded for this clone. The chain is built from TRBV27 and TRBJ2-5, with 14 bases identical to TRBD2. The junction had 14 bases not matched to a gene; V was cut back by 6 bases and J by 5 bases. CDR3 length: 18 residues. Germline V gives CDR1 MNHEY, CDR2 SMNVEV (reference sequence). The DNA for the CDR3 is TGTGCCAGCAGGACACAACCGGGACTAGCGGGGGCTTGGGAGACCCAGTACTTC. Protein: CASRTQPGLAGAWETQYF.

The chain carries TRBV11-2 and TRBJ2-3, with 8 positions matching TRBD2. The ends lost 5 bases at V and 4 bases at J; junction bases unmatched: 8. This CDR3 has 15 amino acids. Germline V gene sequence: CDR1 SGHAT, CDR2 FQNNGV. As DNA, the CDR3 is TGTGCCAGCAGCCGCGGGGGGATGGGCTCAGATACGCAGTATTTT. It yields the protein CASSRGGMGSDTQYF.

Only one count was recorded for this clone. The genes are TRBV24-1 and TRBJ2-1; TRBD2 agrees at 7 bases. Germline loops: CDR1 KGHDR, CDR2 SFDVKD. The ends lost 1 base at V and 8 bases at J; junction bases unmatched: 7. CDR3 size: 15 residues. CDR3 region: CATSDFTGGGHEQFF. The CDR3 region has the DNA TGTGCCACCAGTGATTTTACGGGAGGTGGCCATGAGCAGTTCTTC.